This TCR beta chain was obtained from a study of a mutant IDH1 vaccine in newly diagnosed glioma. At the level of the study: The therapy given earlier, which was standard therapy, consisted of radiotherapy, temozolomide, or both, and most of the patients received both.

A note on this clone: Its cognate antigen is unknown. This CDR3 is also generated by other DNA sequences in the sample.

Time point given: week 5, during vaccination. Alongside topical imiquimod, each dose of vaccine comprised 300 ug of mutant IDH1 20-mer peptide. Assay used: immunoSEQ multiplex PCR; TCRdb lists only in-frame clones, some missing. Counted here are about 36,000 clones, roughly 76% occurring once; the ten biggest clones make up 9% to 14%. The germline V and J ends were trimmed by 0 bases and 1 base, with 6 bases remaining between them. Germline CDR1 reads SGHTA; CDR2 reads FQGNSA. There are 14 residues in the CDR3. The sequence derives from a man aged 45 to 65 with glioma. Sequenced material: PBMCs, taken from a glioma patient whose treatment included an IDH1 peptide vaccine. The genes are TRBV7-2 and TRBJ2-5; D ambiguous. The CDR3 is CASSLAGSQETQYF. As DNA, the CDR3 is TGTGCCAGCAGCTTAGCGGGGTCCCAAGAGACCCAGTACTTC.